This TCR beta chain was retrieved from a study of blood T cell repertoires in COVID-19. This clone showed up just a few times. The V gene's germline CDR1 is KGHDR and CDR2 SFDVKD. The V end was cut by 8 bases, the J end by 4 bases, with 13 bases between. CDR3 length equals 13 residues. TCRdb's copy holds only in-frame clones and misses some; the assay was immunoSEQ multiplex PCR. Here the sample spans around 180,000 clones, 85% to 90% being singletons. The TCR originated in a middle-aged woman with acute COVID-19. Sequences were obtained from PBMCs or T cells enriched from blood (not recorded which). V usage is TRBV24-1 and J usage is TRBJ1-1, with D unclear. The CDR3 nucleotides are TGTGCCACCACCCGAAAATCAGGCACTGAAGCTTTCTTT. Translated: CATTRKSGTEAFF.